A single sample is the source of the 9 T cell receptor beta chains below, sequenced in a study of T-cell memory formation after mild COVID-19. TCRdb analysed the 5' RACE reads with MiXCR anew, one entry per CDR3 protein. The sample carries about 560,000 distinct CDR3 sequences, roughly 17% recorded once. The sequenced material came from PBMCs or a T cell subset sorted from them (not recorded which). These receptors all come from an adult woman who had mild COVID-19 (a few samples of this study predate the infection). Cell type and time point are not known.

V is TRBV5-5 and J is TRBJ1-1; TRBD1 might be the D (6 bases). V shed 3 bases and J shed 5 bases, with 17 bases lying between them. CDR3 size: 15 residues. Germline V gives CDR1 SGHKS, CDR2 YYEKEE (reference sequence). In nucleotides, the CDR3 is TGTGCCAGCAGCTCACCGAAACAGGGTTCGACTGAAGCTTTCTTT. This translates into CASSSPKQGSTEAFF. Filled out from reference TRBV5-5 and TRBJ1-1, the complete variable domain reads DAGVTQSPTHLIKTRGQQVTLRCSPISGHKSVSWYQQVLGQGPQFIFQYYEKEERGRGNFPDRFSARQFPNYSSELNVNALLLGDSALYLCASSSPKQGSTEAFFGQGTRLTVV.

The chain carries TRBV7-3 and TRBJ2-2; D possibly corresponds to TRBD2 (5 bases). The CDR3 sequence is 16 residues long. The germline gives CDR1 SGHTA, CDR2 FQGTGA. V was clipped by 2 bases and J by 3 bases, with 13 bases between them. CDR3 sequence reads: CASSLGLGRDTGELFF. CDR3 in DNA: TGTGCCAGCAGCTTAGGCCTGGGGAGAGACACCGGGGAGCTGTTTTTT. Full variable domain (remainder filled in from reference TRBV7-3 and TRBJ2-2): GAGVSQTPSNKVTEKGKYVELRCDPISGHTALYWYRQSLGQGPEFLIYFQGTGAADDSGLPNDRFFAVRPEGSVSTLKIQRTERGDSAVYLCASSLGLGRDTGELFFGEGSRLTVL.

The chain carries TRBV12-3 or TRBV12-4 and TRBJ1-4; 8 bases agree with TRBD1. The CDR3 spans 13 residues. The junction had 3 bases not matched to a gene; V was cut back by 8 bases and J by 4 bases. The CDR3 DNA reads TGTGCCAGCGGGGGACAGGTTAATGAAAAACTGTTTTTT. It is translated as CASGGQVNEKLFF.

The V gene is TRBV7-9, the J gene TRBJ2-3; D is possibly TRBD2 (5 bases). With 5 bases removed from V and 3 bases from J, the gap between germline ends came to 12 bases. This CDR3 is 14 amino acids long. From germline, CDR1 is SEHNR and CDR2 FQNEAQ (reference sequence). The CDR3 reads CASSTRPGTDTQYF. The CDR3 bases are TGTGCCAGCAGCACCCGCCCGGGAACAGATACGCAGTATTTT.

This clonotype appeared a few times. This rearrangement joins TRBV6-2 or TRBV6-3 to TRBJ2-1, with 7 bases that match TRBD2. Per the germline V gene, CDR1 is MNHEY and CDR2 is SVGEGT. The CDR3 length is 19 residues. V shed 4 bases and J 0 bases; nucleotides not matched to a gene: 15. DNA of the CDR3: TGTGCCAGCAGTTGGGGGGGGAGGGCCGAATATCTCTCCTACAATGAGCAGTTCTTC. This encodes CASSWGGRAEYLSYNEQFF.

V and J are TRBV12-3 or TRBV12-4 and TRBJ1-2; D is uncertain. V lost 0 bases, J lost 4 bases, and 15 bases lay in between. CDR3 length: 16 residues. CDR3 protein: CASSLATRGRGYGYTF. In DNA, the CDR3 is TGTGCCAGCAGTTTAGCTACTCGGGGTCGCGGCTATGGCTACACCTTC.

The DNA for the CDR3 is TGTGCCAGCATGATTGGCGGCAGGGCGGGGAATGAGCAGTTCTTC. This sequence encodes CASMIGGRAGNEQFF. The chain joins TRBV25-1 to TRBJ2-1, with D perhaps matching TRBD2 (6 bases). The CDR3 consists of 15 residues. V lost 7 bases and J lost 7, with 20 bases in between. Looked up from germline, CDR1 is MGHDK and CDR2 is SYGVNS.

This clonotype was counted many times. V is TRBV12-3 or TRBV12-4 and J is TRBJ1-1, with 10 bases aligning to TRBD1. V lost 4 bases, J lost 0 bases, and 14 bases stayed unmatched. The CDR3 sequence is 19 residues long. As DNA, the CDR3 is TGTGCCAGCAGTTCGCCTTTAGGACAGGGGGAGGCCATGAACACTGAAGCTTTCTTT. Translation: CASSSPLGQGEAMNTEAFF.

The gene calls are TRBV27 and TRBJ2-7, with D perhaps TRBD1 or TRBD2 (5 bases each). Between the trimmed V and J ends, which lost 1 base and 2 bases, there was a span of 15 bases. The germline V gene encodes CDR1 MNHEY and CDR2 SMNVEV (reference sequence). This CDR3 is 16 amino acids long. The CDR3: CASSLWKGSVPYEQYF. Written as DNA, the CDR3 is TGTGCCAGCAGTTTATGGAAGGGGAGCGTGCCCTACGAGCAGTACTTC.